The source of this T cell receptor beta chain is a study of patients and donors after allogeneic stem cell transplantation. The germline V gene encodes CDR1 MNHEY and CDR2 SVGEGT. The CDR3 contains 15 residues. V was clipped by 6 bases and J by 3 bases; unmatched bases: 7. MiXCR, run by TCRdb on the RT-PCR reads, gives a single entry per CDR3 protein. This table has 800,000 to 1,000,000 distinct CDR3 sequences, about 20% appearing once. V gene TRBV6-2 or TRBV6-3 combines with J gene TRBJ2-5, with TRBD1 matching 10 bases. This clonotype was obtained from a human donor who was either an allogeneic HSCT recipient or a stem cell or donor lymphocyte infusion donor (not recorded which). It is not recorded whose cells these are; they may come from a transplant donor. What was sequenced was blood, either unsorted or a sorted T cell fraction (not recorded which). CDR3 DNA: TGTGCCAGCAGCTGGTGGGACAGGGGAGAAGAGACCCAGTACTTC. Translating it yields CASSWWDRGEETQYF.